Only one count was recorded for the clone carrying this T cell receptor (beta chain). Its target is unknown. The sample contains more than one DNA sequence encoding this CDR3. In the naive CD8 group, cells lacked CD45RO and were positively selected for CCR7, so terminally differentiated effector memory CD45RA+ cells were left out. These data belong to a study of shared clonotypes between healthy human individuals. Study-wide results and limits: Deeper or shallower sequencing was expected to change how clonotypes are shared among donors.

Each subset's genomic DNA was split evenly across several immunoSEQ plates. Repertoires were generated with immunoSEQ multiplex PCR, while TCRdb's copy carries only in-frame clones and drops some. The sample contains some 2,100,000 clones, roughly 91% of which appear only once. This CDR3 contains 15 residues. Germline values: CDR1 MNHEY, CDR2 SMNVEV (reference sequence). Trimming cost V 0 bases and J 3 bases, with 10 bases left between them. The TCR sequence derives from a man aged 18 to 30 in good health. Some clones in this sample may be carry-over from other donors' samples. Input material: naive CD8+ T cells from PBMCs. This rearrangement joins TRBV27 to TRBJ2-3; possible D gene TRBD1, 7 bases. CDR3 sequence: CASSLSPGGTDTQYF. In nucleotides, the CDR3 is TGTGCCAGCAGTTTATCCCCAGGGGGGACAGATACGCAGTATTTT.